One and the same sample provided the 23 T cell receptor beta chains below, sequenced in a study of early T cells in non-severe SARS-CoV-2 infection. TCRdb independently ran MiXCR on the 5' RACE reads; one entry per CDR3 protein. Of 20,000 to 25,000 distinct CDR3 sequences in the sample, about 4.4% were seen once. Source material: whole blood. Source of these receptors: an adult who was a healthcare worker with PCR-confirmed SARS-CoV-2 infection or an uninfected control (not recorded which).

The chain is built from TRBV5-1 and TRBJ1-2; D ambiguous. The length of the CDR3 is 15 residues. V gave up 4 bases and J gave up 9 bases, with 22 bases separating them. The germline V gene has CDR1 SGHRS and CDR2 YFSETQ. The CDR3 nucleotides are TGCGCCAGCAGCCCCTATCTGGGGTCCCCCCAGAGCTACACCTTC. Its protein product is CASSPYLGSPQSYTF.

This clonotype was counted at least ten times. CDR3 bases: TGTGCCAGCTGGGACAGGAACACCGGGGAGCTGTTTTTT. Translated, it gives CASWDRNTGELFF. The chain has TRBV6-1 and TRBJ2-2, with 7 bases lining up with TRBD1. The germline V gene encodes CDR1 MNHNS and CDR2 SASEGT. J lost 1 base, V lost 8 bases, and 1 base had no gene match. There are 13 residues in the CDR3.

In its sample, this clonotype was seen a few times. J is TRBJ2-3 and V is TRBV4-1; 10 bases align to TRBD2. The CDR3 runs 16 residues. V trimming: 0 bases; J trimming: 4 bases; junction bases outside the gene matches: 4. Germline V gene data show CDR1 as MGHRA and CDR2 as YSYEKL. The CDR3 sequence: CASSQDRTSGADTQYF. In DNA, the CDR3 is TGCGCCAGCAGCCAAGACAGGACTAGCGGCGCAGATACGCAGTATTTT.

V is TRBV12-3 or TRBV12-4 and J is TRBJ1-1; the D gene is possibly TRBD1 (6 bases). Trimming pared 4 bases from V and 6 bases from J, leaving 18 bases between. The CDR3 consists of 15 residues. As DNA, the CDR3 is TGTGCCAGCAGTTCCCTCGGGGGGGGCGACGCTGAAGCTTTCTTT. As protein: CASSSLGGGDAEAFF.

This clonotype has a handful of counts. This sequence joins TRBV20-1 and TRBJ1-6; TRBD1 might be the D (6 bases). The CDR3 spans 13 residues. Looked up from germline, CDR1 is DFQATT and CDR2 is SNEGSKA (reference sequence). V lost 3 bases to trimming and J lost 8 bases, with 11 bases between them. In DNA form, the CDR3 reads TGCAGTGCTAGTTCGGGGGCCGATTCACCCCTCCACTTT. This encodes CSASSGADSPLHF.

This clonotype has at least ten counts. This sequence joins TRBV29-1 and TRBJ1-1, with unresolved D. CDR3 size: 13 residues. V was pared by 3 bases and J by 0 bases, with 8 bases between. Per the germline V gene, CDR1 is SQVTM and CDR2 is ANQGSEA. DNA for the CDR3: TGCAGCGTTGAGCCTACCATGAACACTGAAGCTTTCTTT. Translated: CSVEPTMNTEAFF.

This clonotype turned up a few times. This chain joins TRBV12-3 or TRBV12-4 and TRBJ1-2; no clear D gene. The ends were cut back, 6 bases at V and 7 bases at J, with 18 bases in the middle. The CDR3 length is 14 residues. The CDR3 loop reads CASSLPRSRGGYTF. CDR3 DNA: TGTGCCAGCAGCTTGCCACGGTCTAGAGGTGGCTACACCTTC.

This clonotype was seen more than once but under ten times. The chain recombines TRBV27 with TRBJ1-1, with 8 bases lining up with TRBD1. The CDR3 extends over 15 amino acids. CDR1 MNHEY and CDR2 SMNVEV come from the germline V gene (reference sequence). J lost 1 base, V lost 5 bases, and 6 bases had no gene match. DNA of the CDR3: TGTGCCAGCAGTCCCGGACAGGGACCGAACACTGAAGCTTTCTTT. Translating gives CASSPGQGPNTEAFF.

The sample holds a few counts of this clonotype. J is TRBJ2-2 and V is TRBV7-3; TRBD1 agrees at 7 bases. Germline values: CDR1 SGHTA, CDR2 FQGTGA. This CDR3 comprises 14 residues. J was trimmed by 7 bases and V by 2 bases; bases with no gene match: 4. The CDR3 nucleotides are TGTGCCAGCAGCTTAGGACAGGCTGTCGGGGAGCTGTTTTTT. It is translated as CASSLGQAVGELFF.

Many counts were recorded for this clonotype. This chain uses TRBV29-1 with TRBJ2-1; D unclear. Germline V gene lookup returns CDR1 SQVTM and CDR2 ANQGSEA. Trimming took 7 bases from V and 6 from J, leaving 10 bases between them. This CDR3 spans 11 amino acids. CDR3 nucleotide sequence: TGCAGCGGGTTATACGCCAATGAGCAGTTCTTC. Amino acids: CSGLYANEQFF.

This clonotype showed up many times. The rearrangement joins TRBV7-6 to TRBJ2-1; weak D call: TRBD2 (5 bases). CDR3 length: 18 amino acids. Between the trimmed V and J ends, which lost 9 bases and 0 bases, there was a span of 24 bases. The germline V gene has CDR1 SGHVS and CDR2 FNYEAQ. In nucleotides, the CDR3 is TGTGCCAGTTTGGGCACGACCACCCCGGGAAGCTCCTACAATGAGCAGTTCTTC. It is translated as CASLGTTTPGSSYNEQFF.

This clonotype was recorded at least ten times. The chain joins TRBV6-4 to TRBJ2-1, with TRBD2 as a possible D gene (6 bases). CDR3 size: 13 residues. CDR1 is MRHNA and CDR2 is SNTAGT in the germline V gene. The V end was cut by 8 bases, the J end by 7 bases, with 15 bases between. The CDR3 loop reads CASSTTRANEQFF. The CDR3 DNA reads as TGTGCCAGCTCCACGACTAGGGCGAATGAGCAGTTCTTC.

This clonotype was seen a handful of times. The rearrangement uses TRBV7-9 and TRBJ2-1; D remains unclear. Germline CDR1 is SEHNR and CDR2 is FQNEAQ (reference sequence). There are 15 residues in the CDR3. The germline V and J ends were trimmed by 5 bases and 5 bases, with 16 bases remaining between them. The CDR3 is CASSPEAARHNEQFF. CDR3 nucleotide sequence: TGTGCCAGCAGCCCAGAGGCAGCGAGACACAATGAGCAGTTCTTC.

This clonotype was seen repeatedly, ten times or more. The V gene is TRBV9, the J gene TRBJ2-1; 7 bases fit TRBD1. CDR1 is SGDLS and CDR2 is YYNGEE in the germline V gene. The J segment lost 1 base and the V segment lost 0 bases, leaving 10 bases of the junction unmatched. The CDR3 loop spans 18 amino acids. The CDR3 region is CASSVGLDGTESYNEQFF. As DNA, the CDR3 is TGTGCCAGCAGCGTAGGGCTCGACGGGACAGAGTCCTACAATGAGCAGTTCTTC.

This clonotype was detected many times. The J gene is TRBJ2-5, the V gene TRBV20-1; a weak D match, TRBD2 (6 bases). The V and J ends lost 3 bases and 0 bases respectively, with 20 bases between them. The CDR3 contains 17 residues. Per germline, CDR1 DFQATT and CDR2 SNEGSKA (reference sequence). The CDR3 loop reads CSASPLLAGPYQETQYF. The CDR3 region has the DNA TGCAGTGCTAGCCCCCTCCTTGCGGGGCCGTACCAAGAGACCCAGTACTTC.

Many counts were recorded for this clonotype. This rearrangement joins TRBV29-1 to TRBJ1-1, with 8 bases lining up with TRBD1. The CDR3 totals 10 residues. V trimming: 4 bases; J trimming: 10 bases; junction bases outside the gene matches: 2. Germline values: CDR1 SQVTM, CDR2 ANQGSEA. The CDR3 loop is CSVGTGRAFF. In DNA form, the CDR3 reads TGCAGCGTTGGGACAGGGCGAGCTTTCTTT.

This clonotype was seen ten or more times. J is TRBJ2-7 and V is TRBV19; possibly TRBD1 or TRBD2 for D (5 bases each). V shed 5 bases and J shed 2 bases, with 13 bases lying between them. The CDR3 is 14 amino acids. CDR1 is LNHDA, CDR2 SQIVND, per germline (reference sequence). DNA of the CDR3: TGTGCCAGTAGTCCCGGGACGGCTGCCTACGAGCAGTACTTC. Encoded protein: CASSPGTAAYEQYF.

This clonotype was seen only a few times. V gene TRBV3-1 combines with J gene TRBJ1-4, with D maybe TRBD1 (5 bases). V lost 4 bases, J lost 0 bases, and 12 bases lay in between. Per germline, CDR1 LGHDT and CDR2 YNNKEL (reference sequence). The CDR3 is 16 residues long. The CDR3 DNA reads as TGTGCCAGCAGCCCGATTGGACAAGCAACTAATGAAAAACTGTTTTTT. It translates to CASSPIGQATNEKLFF.

This clonotype was counted between two and nine times. The chain uses TRBV7-9 and TRBJ1-6; no definite D call. This CDR3 has 11 residues. Trimming took 4 bases from V and 8 from J, leaving 3 bases between them. Germline-derived CDR1 and CDR2 are SEHNR and FQNEAQ (reference sequence). CDR3 amino acids: CASSSDSPLHF. The CDR3 bases are TGTGCCAGCAGCTCGGATTCACCCCTCCACTTT.

A word on this clonotype: A single base separates this from a much larger clone, so it may be a read error. V is TRBV18 and J is TRBJ1-2; a weak D match, TRBD1 (5 bases). Germline V lookup: CDR1 KGHSH, CDR2 LQKENI. The CDR3 is 11 residues long. This CDR3 reads CTSSPREGYTF. The DNA of the CDR3 is TGTACCAGCTCACCCAGGGAAGGCTACACCTTC.

This clonotype has a count of ten or more. The junction shows a germline mismatch at one end, possibly a read error. The V and J genes are TRBV2 and TRBJ1-5, with D possibly being TRBD1 (6 bases). The CDR3 length is 14 residues. Germline lookup yields CDR1 SNHLY and CDR2 FYNNEI. CDR3 residues: CASSSEGTSQHRGF. CDR3 DNA sequence: TGTGCCAGCAGTTCAGAGGGGACATCCCAACATAGGGGATTT.

This clonotype was recorded at least ten times. This rearrangement joins TRBV11-1 to TRBJ2-5; 13 positions match TRBD2. CDR3 size: 15 residues. With V trimmed by 5 bases and J by 3 bases, 3 bases remained unmatched. Germline CDR1 is SGHAT and CDR2 is FQDESV (reference sequence). CDR3 DNA: TGTGCCAGCAGCGCAGGGACTAGCGGGAAAGAGACCCAGTACTTC. This sequence encodes CASSAGTSGKETQYF. Drawing the rest from reference TRBV11-1 and TRBJ2-5, the complete variable domain is EAEVAQSPRYKITEKSQAVAFWCDPISGHATLYWYRQILGQGPELLVQFQDESVVDDSQLPKDRFSAERLKGVDSTLKIQPAELGDSAMYLCASSAGTSGKETQYFGPGTRLLVL.

This clonotype was seen ten or more times. The chain has TRBV6-1 and TRBJ1-2; no clear D gene. This CDR3 has 13 residues. The V end lost 2 bases, the J end lost 4 bases, and 8 bases lay between the germline ends. Looked up from germline, CDR1 is MNHNS and CDR2 is SASEGT. The DNA of the CDR3 is TGTGCCAGCAGTGAAAAGCTGATCTATGGCTACACCTTC. Protein product: CASSEKLIYGYTF.